This T cell receptor (beta chain) was observed in a study of early T cells in non-severe SARS-CoV-2 infection. In germline, CDR1 is MNHEY, CDR2 SVGEGT. Trimming left V 0 bases short and J 5 bases short, with 13 bases between. This CDR3 has 15 amino acids. TCRdb re-called the 5' RACE reads through MiXCR, storing one row per CDR3 protein. Of approximately 56,000 distinct CDR3 sequences listed, roughly 9.6% are singletons. This clonotype was sampled from an adult who was a healthcare worker with PCR-confirmed SARS-CoV-2 infection or an uninfected control (not recorded which). V usage is TRBV6-2 or TRBV6-3 and J usage is TRBJ1-1, with D possibly matching TRBD1 (6 bases). Sequenced material: whole blood. The CDR3 is CASSYSMGARTEAFF. The CDR3 region has the DNA TGTGCCAGCAGTTACTCGATGGGGGCTCGGACTGAAGCTTTCTTT.